This T cell receptor beta chain was obtained from a study of regulatory T cells in long-lasting Graves disease. CDR1 is LNHDA and CDR2 is SQIVND in the germline V gene (reference sequence). The junction had 5 bases not matched to a gene; V was cut back by 6 bases and J by 4 bases. CDR3 length: 14 amino acids. Time point reported: persistent/refractory GD, antithyroid drugs over 5 years with positive TRAb. PBMC-extracted RNA yielded the TCR library. Investigators report Graves' disease was diagnosed under American Thyroid Association guidelines. In Xi'an, China, an endocrinology department was the source of patients. Concerning this clonotype itself: Its antigen remains unidentified.

CDR3 regions were amplified by Arm-PCR using iRepertoire HTBI primers to build TCR beta libraries. TCRdb independently ran MiXCR on the multiplex PCR reads; one entry per CDR3 protein. The sample has 400,000 to 450,000 distinct CDR3 sequences; 20% to 25% are singletons. Overall study findings and caveats: Comparison showed that persistent patients shared more public clonotypes (fewer than 3,000) than new patients (about 970). Newly diagnosed Graves' patients exceeded persistent ones in TCR diversity.

This TCR came from a female donor with Graves disease. Sample: peripheral blood mononuclear cells (PBMCs), taken when the disease was refractory, from a patient treated with antithyroid drugs. The V and J genes are TRBV19 and TRBJ1-1, with 10 nucleotides matching TRBD1. CDR3 protein: CASRGRTGGTEAFF. CDR3 DNA sequence: TGTGCCAGTAGAGGCCGGACAGGGGGCACTGAAGCTTTCTTT. The whole variable domain, remainder taken from reference TRBV19 and TRBJ1-1, is DGGITQSPKYLFRKEGQNVTLSCEQNLNHDAMYWYRQDPGQGLRLIYYSQIVNDFQKGDIAEGYSVSREKKESFPLTVTSAQKNPTAFYLCASRGRTGGTEAFFGQGTRLTVV.